One and the same sample provided the 29 T cell receptor beta chains below, sequenced in a study of shared clonotypes between healthy human individuals. Method: immunoSEQ multiplex PCR; TCRdb's copy keeps in-frame clones and lacks some. Counted here are approximately 1.9 million clones, 93% occurring once; the ten biggest clones make up around 1.8%. CD45RO-negative cells were positively selected for CCR7, leaving out terminally differentiated effector memory CD45RA+ cells. The sample was naive CD8+ T cells from PBMCs. These receptors were taken from a man aged 18 to 29 in good health. Some clones in this sample may be carry-over from other donors' samples.

For this clone: Other DNA sequences within the sample encode an identical CDR3. The V gene is TRBV9, the J gene TRBJ1-5; D remains unclear. The CDR3 spans 15 residues. The germline V gene has CDR1 SGDLS and CDR2 YYNGEE. The V end lost 0 bases, the J end lost 4 bases, and 11 bases lay between the germline ends. The CDR3 reads CASSVGPGQNQPQHF. The CDR3 DNA sequence: TGTGCCAGCAGCGTAGGTCCAGGTCAAAATCAGCCCCAGCATTTT.

The chain combines TRBV27 with TRBJ2-5, with 13 bases matching TRBD2. This CDR3 contains 17 residues. V lost 1 base, J lost 6 bases, and 8 bases stayed unmatched. The germline CDR1 and CDR2 sequences are MNHEY and SMNVEV (reference sequence). This CDR3 reads CASSLWGVTSGRQTQYF. The CDR3 coding sequence is TGTGCCAGCAGTTTATGGGGCGTGACTAGCGGGAGGCAGACCCAGTACTTC.

This clone was found a few times. The V and J genes are TRBV28 and TRBJ1-1; TRBD1 agrees at 8 bases. From germline, CDR1 is MDHEN and CDR2 SYDVKM. V gave up 4 bases and J gave up 4 bases; unmatched junction bases: 5. This CDR3 is built from 14 residues. The CDR3 reads CASSSWTGITEAFF. In DNA, the CDR3 is TGTGCCAGCAGTTCTTGGACAGGGATCACTGAAGCTTTCTTT.

A note on this clone: The sample contains more than one DNA sequence encoding this CDR3. This sequence joins TRBV28 and TRBJ1-5; no clear D. The V and J ends lost 6 bases and 4 bases respectively, with 7 bases between them. CDR3 length equals 12 residues. The germline gives CDR1 MDHEN, CDR2 SYDVKM. The chain's CDR3 is CASSFTNQPQHF. DNA for the CDR3: TGTGCCAGCAGCTTCACGAATCAGCCCCAGCATTTT.

The chain uses TRBV6-6 and TRBJ2-7; D is ambiguous. Trimming took off 0 bases at V and 2 bases at J, with 11 bases between the two ends. CDR3 length equals 15 residues. Germline V gene lookup returns CDR1 MNHNY and CDR2 SVGAGI (reference sequence). Here the CDR3 reads CASSYSSNNAYEQYF. The CDR3 DNA is TGTGCCAGCAGTTACTCCTCAAACAACGCCTACGAGCAGTACTTC.

The chain couples TRBV28 to TRBJ1-4; 7 nucleotides line up with TRBD1. Germline CDR1 MDHEN, CDR2 SYDVKM. The V and J ends lost 5 bases and 7 bases, in that order; junction bases with no gene match: 4. The CDR3 runs 13 residues. The CDR3 bases are TGTGCCAGCAGTCAGGGGGTACGTGAAAAACTGTTTTTT. Encoded protein: CASSQGVREKLFF.

The rearrangement links TRBV27 to TRBJ2-3; 7 bases match TRBD2. The CDR3 has 14 amino acids. J was trimmed by 5 bases and V by 8 bases; bases with no gene match: 10. CDR1 is MNHEY, CDR2 SMNVEV, per germline (reference sequence). The CDR3 loop reads CASGLLGGVDTQYF. As DNA, the CDR3 is TGTGCCAGCGGACTGCTGGGGGGGGTAGATACGCAGTATTTT.

V and J are TRBV2 and TRBJ1-1; D is uncertain. The CDR3 has 15 amino acids. V dropped 1 base and J dropped 0 bases, with 9 bases sitting between them. The germline gives CDR1 SNHLY, CDR2 FYNNEI. The CDR3 coding sequence is TGTGCCAGCAGTGAAGGGACCGAAATGAACACTGAAGCTTTCTTT. This translates into CASSEGTEMNTEAFF. Combining the CDR3 with reference TRBV2 and TRBJ1-1 gives the whole variable domain EPEVTQTPSHQVTQMGQEVILRCVPISNHLYFYWYRQILGQKVEFLVSFYNNEISEKSEIFDDQFSVERPDGSNFTLKIRSTKLEDSAMYFCASSEGTEMNTEAFFGQGTRLTVV.

This chain connects TRBV7-9 to TRBJ2-7; TRBD2 is a possible D gene (6 bases). The CDR3 has 15 amino acids. Per germline, CDR1 SEHNR and CDR2 FQNEAQ (reference sequence). The V and J ends lost 5 bases and 0 bases respectively, with 14 bases between them. The CDR3 region has the DNA TGTGCCAGCAGCCCCCGGGGGTATAACTCCTACGAGCAGTACTTC. Protein sequence: CASSPRGYNSYEQYF.

This chain joins TRBV27 and TRBJ2-7; D assignment may be TRBD1 or TRBD2 (6 bases each). The CDR3 sequence is 16 residues long. Per the germline V gene, CDR1 is MNHEY and CDR2 is SMNVEV (reference sequence). V shed 0 bases and J shed 2 bases, with 14 bases lying between them. The chain's CDR3 is CASSLSGDRGAYEQYF. The CDR3 region has the DNA TGTGCCAGCAGTTTATCCGGCGATAGGGGGGCCTACGAGCAGTACTTC.

This rearrangement joins TRBV4-1 to TRBJ2-7; D perhaps matches TRBD2 (7 bases). CDR3 size: 15 residues. Germline V CDR1 and CDR2: MGHRA, YSYEKL. The V end was cut by 2 bases, the J end by 2 bases, with 13 bases between. This CDR3 is CASSQSRGGAYEQYF. Written as DNA, the CDR3 is TGCGCCAGCAGCCAAAGTCGAGGGGGGGCCTACGAGCAGTACTTC.

This chain links TRBV27 with TRBJ2-7; 10 bases are shared with TRBD2. The CDR3 is 16 residues long. With 6 bases clipped from V and 1 base from J, the junction kept 9 bases outside the gene matches. The V gene's germline CDR1 is MNHEY and CDR2 SMNVEV (reference sequence). This chain's CDR3 is CASSPTGLAASYEQYF. As DNA, the CDR3 is TGTGCCAGCAGCCCTACCGGACTAGCGGCATCCTACGAGCAGTACTTC.

The sample holds a few counts of this clone. This sequence joins TRBV7-9 and TRBJ1-2; possibly TRBD1 for D (5 bases). V was clipped by 1 base and J by 6 bases, with 15 bases between them. CDR3 length equals 15 residues. The V gene's germline CDR1 is SEHNR and CDR2 FQNEAQ (reference sequence). This chain's CDR3 is CASSLEYGPGDGYTF. For the CDR3, the DNA is TGTGCCAGCAGCTTAGAATACGGCCCGGGGGATGGCTACACCTTC.

The chain uses TRBV10-3 and TRBJ2-3; 10 bases match TRBD2. This CDR3 is 14 amino acids long. Germline-derived CDR1 and CDR2 are ENHRY and SYGVKD. Trimming at V came to 8 bases and at J to 6 bases, leaving 8 bases not matched to a gene. The DNA for the CDR3 is TGTGCCATCGGGCTAGCGGGAGCAGGGGATACGCAGTATTTT. Protein product: CAIGLAGAGDTQYF.

The rearrangement uses TRBV19 and TRBJ2-3; a weak D match, TRBD2 (6 bases). Germline V CDR1 and CDR2: LNHDA, SQIVND (reference sequence). This CDR3 contains 11 residues. The V end was cut by 6 bases, the J end by 14 bases, with 15 bases between. The CDR3 bases are TGTGCCAGTAGGGACCTCCTAGCGCGGTATTTT. Translation: CASRDLLARYF.

The genes are TRBV2 and TRBJ2-1; tentative D call: TRBD2 (7 bases). Germline V gene sequence: CDR1 SNHLY, CDR2 FYNNEI. Trimming cost V 1 base and J 7 bases, with 14 bases left between them. This CDR3 is 15 amino acids long. This CDR3 reads CASSEGRGGGNEQFF. The CDR3 region has the DNA TGTGCCAGCAGTGAAGGAAGGGGAGGGGGAAATGAGCAGTTCTTC.

The rearrangement links TRBV5-6 to TRBJ1-2; 9 nucleotides line up with TRBD1. Germline assignment: CDR1 SGHDT and CDR2 YYEEEE. The CDR3 length is 15 residues. The V gene end was trimmed by 4 bases and the J gene end by 7 bases; junction bases not matched to a gene: 11. CDR3 sequence reads: CASSPGPGTGSGYTF. The CDR3 bases are TGTGCCAGCAGCCCCGGTCCCGGGACAGGGTCTGGCTACACCTTC. The full variable domain, its missing parts supplied by reference TRBV5-6 and TRBJ1-2, is DAGVTQSPTHLIKTRGQQVTLRCSPKSGHDTVSWYQQALGQGPQFIFQYYEEEERQRGNFPDRFSGHQFPNYSSELNVNALLLGDSALYLCASSPGPGTGSGYTFGSGTRLTVV.

This clone was detected only once. The chain is built from TRBV10-1 and TRBJ2-1, with D hard to call. The CDR3 has 13 residues. Germline values: CDR1 WNHNN, CDR2 SYGVQD (reference sequence). CDR3 DNA: TGCGAGACTCAAACCTCCTCCTACAATGAGCAGTTCTTC. It is translated as CETQTSSYNEQFF.

J is TRBJ2-7 and V is TRBV19; a weak D match, TRBD2 (5 bases). This CDR3 has 17 amino acids. Germline values: CDR1 LNHDA, CDR2 SQIVND (reference sequence). Trimming stripped 5 bases from V and 2 bases from J, with 22 bases between. The CDR3 reads CASSPIGVTFLTYEQYF. The CDR3 DNA is TGTGCCAGTAGTCCTATCGGGGTTACCTTTCTTACCTACGAGCAGTACTTC.

The rearrangement uses TRBV2 and TRBJ2-1; the D is unclear. V gave up 0 bases and J gave up 7 bases, with 7 bases separating them. Germline CDR1 reads SNHLY; CDR2 reads FYNNEI. This CDR3 is built from 13 residues. The CDR3 region has the DNA TGTGCCAGCAGTGAAGCGTTCGCAAATGAGCAGTTCTTC. Its translation: CASSEAFANEQFF.

As regards this clone: Other DNA sequences of this sample code for an identical CDR3. The rearrangement uses TRBV9 and TRBJ2-2; D unclear. The CDR3 is 13 amino acids. Germline CDR1 SGDLS, CDR2 YYNGEE. V was shortened by 4 bases and J by 4 bases, with 8 bases between the two germline ends. CDR3 DNA: TGTGCCAGCAGCCCACTTGGCACCGGGGAGCTGTTTTTT. Translating gives CASSPLGTGELFF.

About this clone itself: Within the sample, other DNA sequences also encode this same CDR3. This sequence joins TRBV28 and TRBJ1-5; 7 nucleotides align to TRBD1. CDR1 MDHEN and CDR2 SYDVKM come from the germline V gene. The CDR3 covers 14 residues. Germline trimming cut 4 bases from V and 2 bases from J; bases unmatched to any gene: 2. The CDR3 bases are TGTGCCAGCAGTTCCACAGGGGGCAATCAGCCCCAGCATTTT. Protein product: CASSSTGGNQPQHF.

The chain has TRBV5-1 and TRBJ1-1, with D tentatively TRBD1 (5 bases). This CDR3 spans 15 amino acids. CDR1 is SGHRS, CDR2 YFSETQ, per germline. The V end lost 3 bases, the J end lost 4 bases, and 16 bases lay between the germline ends. The CDR3 is CASSSSFTRVTEAFF. The CDR3 region has the DNA TGCGCCAGCAGCTCGAGCTTTACCAGGGTCACTGAAGCTTTCTTT.

The V gene is TRBV9, the J gene TRBJ2-3, with D perhaps matching TRBD1 (6 bases). With 3 bases removed from V and 2 bases from J, the gap between germline ends came to 13 bases. This CDR3 spans 15 amino acids. Germline V gene data show CDR1 as SGDLS and CDR2 as YYNGEE. The CDR3 protein is CASSAVTGYTDTQYF. CDR3 nucleotide sequence: TGTGCCAGCAGCGCCGTAACAGGGTACACAGATACGCAGTATTTT.

To note about this clone: The sample carries other DNA sequences with the same CDR3. DNA of the CDR3: TGTGCCAGCAGCGCCAGGACGGATGATAATGAAAAACTGTTTTTT. The encoded protein is CASSARTDDNEKLFF. The chain is built from TRBV7-9 and TRBJ1-4; D ambiguous. Germline CDR1 reads SEHNR; CDR2 reads FQNEAQ (reference sequence). The V end lost 5 bases, the J end lost 4 bases, and 14 bases lay between the germline ends. This CDR3 comprises 15 residues. The entire variable domain, with the rest obtained from reference TRBV7-9 and TRBJ1-4, is as follows: DTGVSQNPRHKITKRGQNVTFRCDPISEHNRLYWYRQTLGQGPEFLTYFQNEAQLEKSRLLSDRFSAERPKGSFSTLEIQRTEQGDSAMYLCASSARTDDNEKLFFGSGTQLSVL.

The chain uses TRBV28 and TRBJ1-1; no clear D. V was clipped by 3 bases and J by 5 bases, with 16 bases between them. Looked up from germline, CDR1 is MDHEN and CDR2 is SYDVKM. The CDR3 spans 15 residues. The CDR3 loop reads CASSFFGEAGTEAFF. CDR3 in DNA: TGTGCCAGCAGTTTCTTCGGGGAGGCGGGGACTGAAGCTTTCTTT.

To note about this clone: The sample holds other DNA sequences that translate to the same CDR3. The chain recombines TRBV7-7 with TRBJ2-1; 8 nucleotides line up with TRBD2. From germline, CDR1 is SSHAT and CDR2 FNYEAQ (reference sequence). With V trimmed by 5 bases and J by 4 bases, 7 bases remained unmatched. The CDR3 has 15 amino acids. For the CDR3, the DNA is TGTGCCAGCAGCCTTCTCCCGGGAGGGTACAATGAGCAGTTCTTC. This sequence encodes CASSLLPGGYNEQFF.

The chain has TRBV4-2 and TRBJ2-5; 7 nucleotides line up with TRBD1. Trimming removed 2 bases from V and 2 bases from J; junction bases left unmatched: 17. The length of the CDR3 is 19 residues. Germline CDR1 is LGHNA and CDR2 is YNFKEQ. The CDR3, as DNA: TGTGCCAGCAGCCAAACCTCGCCAAGGGGGCCCCGGCCGCAAGAGACCCAGTACTTC. Translation: CASSQTSPRGPRPQETQYF.

The chain employs TRBV6-1 and TRBJ2-1; D could derive from TRBD1 or TRBD2 (5 bases each). There are 16 residues in the CDR3. V was pared by 0 bases and J by 7 bases, with 16 bases between. The germline V gene encodes CDR1 MNHNS and CDR2 SASEGT. CDR3 protein: CASSEAREGPRNEQFF. For the CDR3, the DNA is TGTGCCAGCAGTGAAGCGCGTGAGGGACCCAGGAATGAGCAGTTCTTC.